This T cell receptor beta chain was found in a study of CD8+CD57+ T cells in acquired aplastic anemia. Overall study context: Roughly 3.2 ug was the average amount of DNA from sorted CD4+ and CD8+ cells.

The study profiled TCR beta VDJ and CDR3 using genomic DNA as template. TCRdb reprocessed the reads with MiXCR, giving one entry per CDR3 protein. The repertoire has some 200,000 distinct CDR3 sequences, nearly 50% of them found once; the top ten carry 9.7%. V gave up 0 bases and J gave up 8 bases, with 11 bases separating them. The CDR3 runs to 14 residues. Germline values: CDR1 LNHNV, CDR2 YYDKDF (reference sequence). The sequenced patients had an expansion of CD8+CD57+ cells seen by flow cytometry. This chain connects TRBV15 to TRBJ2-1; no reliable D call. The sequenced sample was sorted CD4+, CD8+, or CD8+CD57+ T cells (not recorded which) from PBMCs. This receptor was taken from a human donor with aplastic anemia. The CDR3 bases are TGTGCCACCAGCAGAGAAAGGCGAAGGTATGAGCAGTTCTTC. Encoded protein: CATSRERRRYEQFF.